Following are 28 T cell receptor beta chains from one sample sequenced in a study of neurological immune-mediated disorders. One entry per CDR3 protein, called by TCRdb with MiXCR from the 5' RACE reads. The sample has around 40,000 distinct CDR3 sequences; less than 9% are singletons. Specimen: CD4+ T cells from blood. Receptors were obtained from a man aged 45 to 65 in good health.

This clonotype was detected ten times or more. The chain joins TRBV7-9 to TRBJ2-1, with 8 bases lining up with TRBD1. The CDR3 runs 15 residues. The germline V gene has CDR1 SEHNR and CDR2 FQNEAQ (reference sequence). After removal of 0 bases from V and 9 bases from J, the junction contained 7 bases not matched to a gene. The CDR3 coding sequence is TGTGCCAGCAGCTTAGCGGGACAGGTTACGGGTGAGCAGTTCTTC. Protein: CASSLAGQVTGEQFF.

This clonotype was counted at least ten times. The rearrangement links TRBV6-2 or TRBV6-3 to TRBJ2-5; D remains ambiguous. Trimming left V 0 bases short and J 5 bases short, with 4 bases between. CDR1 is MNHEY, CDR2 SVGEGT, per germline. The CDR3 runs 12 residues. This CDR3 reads CASSYSAETQYF. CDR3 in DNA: TGTGCCAGCAGTTACTCCGCGGAGACCCAGTACTTC.

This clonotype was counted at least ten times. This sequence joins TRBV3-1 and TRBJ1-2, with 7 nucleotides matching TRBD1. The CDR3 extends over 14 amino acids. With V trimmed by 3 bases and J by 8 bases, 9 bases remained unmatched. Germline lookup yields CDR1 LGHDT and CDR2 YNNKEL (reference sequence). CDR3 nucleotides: TGTGCCAGCAGCCAGGTTTTAGGGGGCGGCGGCTACACCTTC. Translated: CASSQVLGGGGYTF.

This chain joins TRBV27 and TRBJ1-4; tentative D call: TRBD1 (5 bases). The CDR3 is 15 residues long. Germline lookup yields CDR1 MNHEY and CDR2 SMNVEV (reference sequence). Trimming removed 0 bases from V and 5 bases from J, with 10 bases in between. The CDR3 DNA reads TGTGCCAGCAGTTTATCGGGGGTAACCAATGAAAAACTGTTTTTT. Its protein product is CASSLSGVTNEKLFF.

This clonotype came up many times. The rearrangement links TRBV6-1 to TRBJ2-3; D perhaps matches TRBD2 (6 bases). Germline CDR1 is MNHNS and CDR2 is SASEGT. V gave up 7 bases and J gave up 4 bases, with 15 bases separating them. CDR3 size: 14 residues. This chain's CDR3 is CASIPGTGADTQYF. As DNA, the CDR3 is TGTGCCAGCATACCTGGGACGGGGGCAGATACGCAGTATTTT.

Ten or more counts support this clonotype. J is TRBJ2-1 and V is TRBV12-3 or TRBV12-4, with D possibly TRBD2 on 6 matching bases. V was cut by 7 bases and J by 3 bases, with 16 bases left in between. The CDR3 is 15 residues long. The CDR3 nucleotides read TGTGCCAGCAATCCCGAGGGGCGGGGCTACAATGAGCAGTTCTTC. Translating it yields CASNPEGRGYNEQFF.

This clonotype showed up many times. CDR3 region: CASSPQALGGREQFF. The CDR3 nucleotides read TGTGCCAGCAGCCCCCAGGCGCTGGGGGGCAGGGAGCAGTTCTTC. The chain uses TRBV7-2 and TRBJ2-1; D may correspond to TRBD1 or TRBD2 (6 bases each). The CDR3 sequence is 15 residues long. Germline-derived CDR1 and CDR2 are SGHTA and FQGNSA. V was shortened by 5 bases and J by 10 bases, with 21 bases between the two germline ends.

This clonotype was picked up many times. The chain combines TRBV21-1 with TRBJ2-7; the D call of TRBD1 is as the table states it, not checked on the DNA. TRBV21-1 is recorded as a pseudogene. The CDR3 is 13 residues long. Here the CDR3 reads CASSKVLRDEQYF. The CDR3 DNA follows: TGTGCCAGCAGCAAAGTACTCCGGGACGAGCAGTACTTC.

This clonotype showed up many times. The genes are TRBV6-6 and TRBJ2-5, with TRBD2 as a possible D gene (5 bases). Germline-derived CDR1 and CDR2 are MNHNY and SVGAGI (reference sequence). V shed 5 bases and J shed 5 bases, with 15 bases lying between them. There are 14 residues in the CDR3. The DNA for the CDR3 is TGTGCCAGCAGTAGGGAGCCGGTCCGGGAGACCCAGTACTTC. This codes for CASSREPVRETQYF.

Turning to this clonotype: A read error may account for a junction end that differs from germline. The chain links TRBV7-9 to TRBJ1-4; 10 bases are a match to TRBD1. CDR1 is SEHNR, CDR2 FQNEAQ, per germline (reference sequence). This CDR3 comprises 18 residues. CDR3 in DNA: TGTGCCAGAAGCTTAGCTAACCCCTGGGGACAGGGGAATGAAAAACTGTTTTTT. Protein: CARSLANPWGQGNEKLFF.

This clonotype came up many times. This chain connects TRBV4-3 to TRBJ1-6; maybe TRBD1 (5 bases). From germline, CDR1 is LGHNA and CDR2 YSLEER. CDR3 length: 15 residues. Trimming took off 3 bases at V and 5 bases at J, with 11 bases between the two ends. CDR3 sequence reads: CASSHQGADNSPLHF. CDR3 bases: TGCGCCAGCAGCCACCAAGGGGCTGATAATTCACCCCTCCACTTT.

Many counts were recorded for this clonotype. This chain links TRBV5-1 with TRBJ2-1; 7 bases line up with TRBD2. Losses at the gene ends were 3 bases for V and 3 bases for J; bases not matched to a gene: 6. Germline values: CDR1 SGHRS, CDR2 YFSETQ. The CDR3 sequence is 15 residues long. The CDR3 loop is CASSSSSGYYNEQFF. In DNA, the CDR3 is TGCGCCAGCAGCTCCTCTAGCGGATACTACAATGAGCAGTTCTTC.

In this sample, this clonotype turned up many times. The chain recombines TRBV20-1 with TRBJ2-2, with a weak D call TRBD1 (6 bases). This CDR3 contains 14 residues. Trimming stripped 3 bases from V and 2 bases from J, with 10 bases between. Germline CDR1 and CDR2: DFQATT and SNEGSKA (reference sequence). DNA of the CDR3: TGCAGTGCTAGTGGGGGCACCAACACCGGGGAGCTGTTTTTT. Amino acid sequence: CSASGGTNTGELFF.

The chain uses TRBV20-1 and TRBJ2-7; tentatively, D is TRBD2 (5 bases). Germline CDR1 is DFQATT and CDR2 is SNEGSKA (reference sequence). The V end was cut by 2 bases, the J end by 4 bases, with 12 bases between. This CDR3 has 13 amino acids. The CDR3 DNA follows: TGCAGTGCTAGACCCACGACTAATTACGAGCAGTACTTC. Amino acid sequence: CSARPTTNYEQYF.

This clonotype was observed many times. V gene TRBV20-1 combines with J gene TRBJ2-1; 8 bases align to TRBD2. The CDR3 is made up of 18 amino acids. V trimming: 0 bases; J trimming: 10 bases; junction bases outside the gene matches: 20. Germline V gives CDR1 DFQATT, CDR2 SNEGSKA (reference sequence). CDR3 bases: TGCAGTGCTAGAGATGCGGGGGGCGGCGGGAGAGGGCCTGGGGAGCAGTTCTTC. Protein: CSARDAGGGGRGPGEQFF.

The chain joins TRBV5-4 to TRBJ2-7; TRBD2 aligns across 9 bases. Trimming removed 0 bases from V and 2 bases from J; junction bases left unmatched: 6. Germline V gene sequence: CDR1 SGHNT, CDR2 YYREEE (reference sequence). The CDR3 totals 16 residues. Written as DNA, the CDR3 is TGTGCCAGCAGCTTGGAGTCGACTAGCGGACCCTACGAGCAGTACTTC. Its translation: CASSLESTSGPYEQYF.

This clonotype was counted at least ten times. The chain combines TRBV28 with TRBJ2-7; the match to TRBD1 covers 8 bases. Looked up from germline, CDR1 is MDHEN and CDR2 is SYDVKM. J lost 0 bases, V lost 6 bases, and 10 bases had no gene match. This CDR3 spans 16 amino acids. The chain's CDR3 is CASSPGTGSVSYEQYF. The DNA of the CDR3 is TGTGCCAGCAGCCCCGGGACAGGTTCGGTCTCCTACGAGCAGTACTTC.

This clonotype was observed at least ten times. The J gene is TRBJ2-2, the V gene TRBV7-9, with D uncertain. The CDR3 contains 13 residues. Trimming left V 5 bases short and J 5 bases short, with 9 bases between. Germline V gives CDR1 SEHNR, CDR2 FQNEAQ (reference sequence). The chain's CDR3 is CASSPSRTGELFF. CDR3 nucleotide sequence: TGTGCCAGCAGCCCCTCGAGGACCGGGGAGCTGTTTTTT.

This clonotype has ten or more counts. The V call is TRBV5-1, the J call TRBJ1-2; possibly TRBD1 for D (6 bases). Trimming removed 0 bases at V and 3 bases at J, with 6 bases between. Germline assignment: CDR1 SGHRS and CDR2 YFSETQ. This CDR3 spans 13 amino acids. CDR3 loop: CASSLAGDYGYTF. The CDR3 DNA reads TGCGCCAGCAGCTTGGCAGGGGACTATGGCTACACCTTC.

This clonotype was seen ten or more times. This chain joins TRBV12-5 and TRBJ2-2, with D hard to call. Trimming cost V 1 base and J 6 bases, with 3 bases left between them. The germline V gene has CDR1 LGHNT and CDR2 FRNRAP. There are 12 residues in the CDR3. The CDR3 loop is CASGLEAGELFF. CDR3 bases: TGTGCTAGTGGTTTGGAGGCCGGGGAGCTGTTTTTT.

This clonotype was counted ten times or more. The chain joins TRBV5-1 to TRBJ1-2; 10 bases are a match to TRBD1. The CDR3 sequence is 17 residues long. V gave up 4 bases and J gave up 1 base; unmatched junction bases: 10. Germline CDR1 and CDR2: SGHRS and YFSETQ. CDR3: CASSAGQGTVVNYGYTF. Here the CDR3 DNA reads TGCGCCAGCAGCGCGGGACAGGGGACAGTGGTTAACTATGGCTACACCTTC.

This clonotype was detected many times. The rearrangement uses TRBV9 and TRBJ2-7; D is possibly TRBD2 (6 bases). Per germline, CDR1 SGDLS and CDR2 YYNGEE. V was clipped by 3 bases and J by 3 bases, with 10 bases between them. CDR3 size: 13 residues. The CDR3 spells CASSAGDRYEQYF. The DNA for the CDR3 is TGTGCCAGCAGCGCGGGGGACCGCTACGAGCAGTACTTC.

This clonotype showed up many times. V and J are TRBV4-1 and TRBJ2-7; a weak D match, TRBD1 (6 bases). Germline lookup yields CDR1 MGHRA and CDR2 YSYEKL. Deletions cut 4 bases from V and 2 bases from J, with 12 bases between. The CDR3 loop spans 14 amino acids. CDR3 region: CASSLRQEPYEQYF. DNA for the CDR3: TGCGCCAGCAGCCTCAGACAGGAACCCTACGAGCAGTACTTC.

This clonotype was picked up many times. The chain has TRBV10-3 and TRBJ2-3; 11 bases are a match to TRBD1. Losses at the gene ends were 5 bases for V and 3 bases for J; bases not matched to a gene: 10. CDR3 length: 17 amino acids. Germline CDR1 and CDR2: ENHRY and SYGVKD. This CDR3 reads CAISRPRDRGRTDTQYF. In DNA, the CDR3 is TGTGCCATCAGTAGGCCCCGGGACAGGGGGAGGACAGATACGCAGTATTTT.

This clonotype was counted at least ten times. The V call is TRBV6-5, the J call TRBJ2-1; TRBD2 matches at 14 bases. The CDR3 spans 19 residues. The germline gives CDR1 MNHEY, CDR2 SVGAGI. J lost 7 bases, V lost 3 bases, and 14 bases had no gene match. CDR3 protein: CASSYATSGRGPLGNEQFF. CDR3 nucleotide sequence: TGTGCCAGCAGTTATGCGACTAGCGGGAGGGGACCCCTCGGGAATGAGCAGTTCTTC.

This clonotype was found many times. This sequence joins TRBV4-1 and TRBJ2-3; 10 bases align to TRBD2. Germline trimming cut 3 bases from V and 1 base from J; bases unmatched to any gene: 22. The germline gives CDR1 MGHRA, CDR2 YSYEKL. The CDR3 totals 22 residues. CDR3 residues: CASSHPPVGAGGPVVGTDTQYF. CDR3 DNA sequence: TGCGCCAGCAGCCACCCCCCAGTTGGAGCGGGAGGGCCGGTCGTGGGCACAGATACGCAGTATTTT.

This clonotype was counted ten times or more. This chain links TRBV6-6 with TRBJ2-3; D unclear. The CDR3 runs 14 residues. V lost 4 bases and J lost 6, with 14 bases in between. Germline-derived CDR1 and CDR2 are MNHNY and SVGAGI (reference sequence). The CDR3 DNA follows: TGTGCCAGCAGTTGGAGACAACCCAGGGATACGCAGTATTTT. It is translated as CASSWRQPRDTQYF.

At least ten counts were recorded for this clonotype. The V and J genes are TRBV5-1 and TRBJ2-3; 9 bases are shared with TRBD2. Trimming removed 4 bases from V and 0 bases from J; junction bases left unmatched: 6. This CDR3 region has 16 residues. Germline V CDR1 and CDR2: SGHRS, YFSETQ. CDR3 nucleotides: TGCGCCAGCAGCCCCCCGGGACTAGCAAGCACAGATACGCAGTATTTT. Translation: CASSPPGLASTDTQYF. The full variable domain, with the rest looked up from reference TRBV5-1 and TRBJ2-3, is KAGVTQTPRYLIKTRGQQVTLSCSPISGHRSVSWYQQTPGQGLQFLFEYFSETQRNKGNFPGRFSGRQFSNSRSEMNVSTLELGDSALYLCASSPPGLASTDTQYFGPGTRLTVL.